This passage covers 20 T cell receptor beta chains from one sample sequenced in a study of T cell repertoires in cytomegalovirus infection. TCRdb analysed the reads with MiXCR anew, one entry per CDR3 protein. Of roughly 500,000 distinct CDR3 sequences in the sample, about 10% were seen once. Sequences were obtained from PBMCs. The origin of the receptors is a human donor in good health (CMV status not recorded). Some clones in this sample may be carry-over from other donors' samples.

With regard to this clonotype: This may be a read error, as it is one base from a much larger clone. The V call is TRBV28, the J call TRBJ2-7; either TRBD1 or TRBD2 may supply D (5 bases each). Trimming pared 2 bases from V and 3 bases from J, leaving 11 bases between. The CDR3 has 14 amino acids. Germline CDR1 and CDR2: MDHEN and SYDVKM. The DNA of the CDR3 is TGTGCCAGCAGTTTAGTGACAGCGGACTACGAGCAGTACTTC. This codes for CASSLVTADYEQYF. The full variable domain, in which reference TRBV28 and TRBJ2-7 provide the parts outside the CDR3, is DVKVTQSSRYLVKRTGEKVFLECVQDMDHENMFWYRQDPGLGLRLIYFSYDVKMKEKGDIPEGYSVSREKKERFSLILESASTNQTSMYLCASSLVTADYEQYFGPGTRLTVT.

This clonotype was picked up many times. The chain links TRBV11-2 to TRBJ1-6, with 7 bases fitting TRBD1. This CDR3 contains 17 residues. Germline assignment: CDR1 SGHAT and CDR2 FQNNGV. V gave up 2 bases and J gave up 6 bases; unmatched junction bases: 10. CDR3 sequence (DNA): TGTGCCAGCAGCTTATGGTCCCGGGACAGACTTAATTCACCCCTCCACTTT. This gives the protein CASSLWSRDRLNSPLHF.

This clonotype appeared many times. V and J are TRBV2 and TRBJ1-5; D is perhaps TRBD1 (6 bases). V lost 8 bases and J 4 bases, leaving 15 bases between the germline ends. Germline V gene data show CDR1 as SNHLY and CDR2 as FYNNEI. The CDR3 contains 14 residues. The CDR3 DNA reads TGTGCCAGCTGGGGGGGCGTAAGTAATCAGCCCCAGCATTTT. Residues: CASWGGVSNQPQHF.

This clonotype was picked up many times. V and J are TRBV6-1 and TRBJ2-7; 9 nucleotides line up with TRBD1. From germline, CDR1 is MNHNS and CDR2 SASEGT. This CDR3 has 14 residues. J gave up 3 bases and V 6 bases, and 6 bases lay outside the gene matches. The CDR3 DNA reads as TGTGCCAGCAGGGTTCCGGGACAGGGCTACGAGCAGTACTTC. Its protein is CASRVPGQGYEQYF.

This clonotype was seen repeatedly, ten times or more. V and J are TRBV19 and TRBJ2-1, with 7 nucleotides matching TRBD2. Germline CDR1 reads LNHDA; CDR2 reads SQIVND (reference sequence). V shed 7 bases and J 4 bases; nucleotides not matched to a gene: 4. The CDR3 spans 13 residues. Here the CDR3 reads CASTQRGYNEQFF. The CDR3 region has the DNA TGTGCCAGTACACAGCGGGGTTACAATGAGCAGTTCTTC. Looking up the rest from reference TRBV19 and TRBJ2-1 gives the full variable domain: DGGITQSPKYLFRKEGQNVTLSCEQNLNHDAMYWYRQDPGQGLRLIYYSQIVNDFQKGDIAEGYSVSREKKESFPLTVTSAQKNPTAFYLCASTQRGYNEQFFGPGTRLTVL.

The J gene is TRBJ2-2, the V gene TRBV24-1, with a tentative D call TRBD2 (7 bases). Trimming pared 9 bases from V and 6 bases from J, leaving 13 bases between. In germline, CDR1 is KGHDR, CDR2 SFDVKD. This CDR3 is 13 amino acids long. The CDR3 loop reads CATGGGGAGELFF. CDR3 nucleotides: TGTGCCACCGGAGGCGGGGGCGCCGGGGAGCTGTTTTTT.

This clonotype was found a few times. J is TRBJ2-7 and V is TRBV20-1; 8 positions agree with TRBD2. Trimming at V came to 6 bases and at J to 3 bases, leaving 13 bases not matched to a gene. This CDR3 contains 15 residues. The germline CDR1 and CDR2 sequences are DFQATT and SNEGSKA (reference sequence). As DNA, the CDR3 is TGCAGTGCCATTCGGAGCGGGGGAGCCCACTACGAGCAGTACTTC. It specifies CSAIRSGGAHYEQYF.

This clonotype was counted ten times or more. The chain uses TRBV15 and TRBJ2-5; D possibly corresponds to TRBD1 (6 bases). Germline loops: CDR1 LNHNV, CDR2 YYDKDF (reference sequence). V lost 0 bases and J lost 5, with 25 bases in between. The CDR3 is made up of 19 amino acids. CDR3 amino acids: CATSRDRGGDVWYRETQYF. The CDR3 region has the DNA TGTGCCACCAGCAGAGATCGAGGGGGAGACGTTTGGTACCGCGAGACCCAGTACTTC.

This clonotype was observed a few times. One end of the junction varies from germline; a read error may be responsible. V is TRBV28 and J is TRBJ2-1, with D perhaps TRBD2 (6 bases). This CDR3 spans 11 amino acids. Germline values: CDR1 MDHEN, CDR2 SYDVKM. The CDR3 loop is CASSFYAGTLF. The CDR3 DNA reads as TGTGCCAGCAGTTTCTATGCGGGGACGCTCTTC. The variable domain in full, with the rest retrieved from reference TRBV28 and TRBJ2-1, is DVKVTQSSRYLVKRTGEKVFLECVQDMDHENMFWYRQDPGLGLRLIYFSYDVKMKEKGDIPEGYSVSREKKERFSLILESASTNQTSMYLCASSFYAGTLFGPGTRLTVL.

There are many counts of this clonotype. The chain links TRBV7-2 to TRBJ1-4, with no clear D. CDR1 SGHTA and CDR2 FQGNSA come from the germline V gene. CDR3 length equals 14 residues. The V and J ends lost 1 base and 0 bases respectively, with 3 bases between them. The CDR3 nucleotides read TGTGCCAGCAGCTTAGATGCAACTAATGAAAAACTGTTTTTT. This gives the protein CASSLDATNEKLFF.

This clonotype was seen ten or more times. The rearrangement uses TRBV6-1 and TRBJ1-1, with no clear D. The CDR3 spans 13 residues. Trimming removed 2 bases at V and 6 bases at J, with 10 bases between. Germline-derived CDR1 and CDR2 are MNHNS and SASEGT. The CDR3 region is CASSERLRAEAFF. The DNA of the CDR3 is TGTGCCAGCAGTGAAAGGTTACGTGCTGAAGCTTTCTTT.

This clonotype was picked up many times. V and J are TRBV6-1 and TRBJ1-5; TRBD1 matches at 9 bases. CDR1 is MNHNS, CDR2 SASEGT, per germline. The CDR3 has 17 residues. The V gene end was trimmed by 4 bases and the J gene end by 3 bases; junction bases not matched to a gene: 10. The CDR3 sequence: CASSASGQGIDNQPQHF. The CDR3 DNA is TGTGCCAGCAGTGCGTCCGGACAGGGGATAGACAATCAGCCCCAGCATTTT.

This clonotype came up once. The chain uses TRBV27 and TRBJ2-2; tentatively, D is TRBD2 (6 bases). CDR1 MNHEY and CDR2 SMNVEV come from the germline V gene (reference sequence). The CDR3 length is 15 residues. Trimming took off 1 base at V and 7 bases at J, with 13 bases between the two ends. CDR3 sequence reads: CASSLYQPGVGELFF. As DNA, the CDR3 is TGTGCCAGCAGTTTATACCAGCCGGGGGTCGGGGAGCTGTTTTTT.

This clonotype showed up many times. The V gene is TRBV7-9, the J gene TRBJ1-2; a weak D match, TRBD1 (6 bases). V lost 5 bases to trimming and J lost 4 bases, with 11 bases between them. Germline V lookup: CDR1 SEHNR, CDR2 FQNEAQ (reference sequence). The CDR3 runs 13 residues. The chain's CDR3 is CASSPQGAYGYTF. CDR3 DNA: TGTGCCAGCAGCCCACAGGGTGCCTATGGCTACACCTTC.

This chain uses TRBV29-1 with TRBJ1-1; D is perhaps TRBD1 (5 bases). This CDR3 comprises 12 residues. The V end was cut by 7 bases, the J end by 6 bases, with 15 bases between. CDR1 and CDR2 (germline): SQVTM, ANQGSEA. This chain's CDR3 is CSAWGESSEAFF. Written as DNA, the CDR3 is TGCAGCGCTTGGGGGGAATCATCTGAAGCTTTCTTT.

The V call is TRBV20-1, the J call TRBJ2-3, with D hard to call. This CDR3 has 11 amino acids. Trimming stripped 7 bases from V and 6 bases from J, with 11 bases between. Germline assignment: CDR1 DFQATT and CDR2 SNEGSKA (reference sequence). The CDR3 loop reads CSGSILDTQYF. CDR3 nucleotides: TGCAGTGGTAGTATCCTTGATACGCAGTATTTT.

This clonotype was recorded many times. This chain joins TRBV4-1 and TRBJ2-7; 10 bases line up with TRBD2. This CDR3 spans 16 amino acids. Per germline, CDR1 MGHRA and CDR2 YSYEKL. V lost 1 base and J lost 4; bases outside the gene matches: 7. The CDR3 region is CASSQGPAGGVYEQYF. The CDR3 bases are TGCGCCAGCAGCCAAGGCCCAGCGGGAGGGGTGTACGAGCAGTACTTC.

This clonotype appeared many times. This chain links TRBV29-1 with TRBJ2-1; D is ambiguous. CDR1 is SQVTM and CDR2 is ANQGSEA in the germline V gene. This CDR3 contains 10 residues. Deletions cut 5 bases from V and 8 bases from J, with 7 bases between. CDR3 sequence (DNA): TGCAGCGTTCTGTCGGATGAGCAGTTCTTC. Its translation: CSVLSDEQFF.

V and J are TRBV20-1 and TRBJ1-5; D perhaps matches TRBD1 (5 bases). The CDR3 has 15 residues. Trimming stripped 4 bases from V and 1 base from J, with 14 bases between. Germline V CDR1 and CDR2: DFQATT, SNEGSKA (reference sequence). CDR3 DNA: TGCAGTGCTAAGAGATTGGGGGGGAGCAATCAGCCCCAGCATTTT. It translates to CSAKRLGGSNQPQHF.

V and J are TRBV14 and TRBJ2-2, with 9 bases that match TRBD2. The CDR3 runs to 16 residues. From germline, CDR1 is SGHDN and CDR2 FVKESK. V lost 8 bases to trimming and J lost 1 base; unmatched junction nucleotides: 8. CDR3 coding DNA: TGTGCCAGCGGGCTGTTGACTAGCGGGAACACCGGGGAGCTGTTTTTT. This sequence encodes CASGLLTSGNTGELFF.